These 26 T cell receptor beta chains were sequenced from one sample in a study of vaccination and CD4 T cells after COVID-19. Scientists ran DNA taken from cultured CD4+ T cells through the Oncomine TCR Beta short-read assay for sequencing. TCRdb passed the PCR reads through MiXCR, listing each CDR3 protein once. The sample lists approximately 15,000 distinct CDR3 sequences, about 52% seen once, with 10% to 15% in the top ten. Time point denoted: late sampling 161 to 241 days after vaccination in a few convalescent patients. As to treatment: approximately 10-day PBMC culture with coronavirus spike peptide pools or control peptides (ViraFEST assay). For these receptors, no antigen is known. Sequencing was performed on CD4+ T cells from blood, cultured in vitro, taken about 7 months after SARS-CoV-2 vaccination. The receptors derive from a human donor who had recovered from COVID-19.

V usage is TRBV6-2 or TRBV6-3 and J usage is TRBJ1-1; TRBD1 agrees at 8 bases. CDR1 MNHEY and CDR2 SVGEGT come from the germline V gene. The CDR3 sequence is 14 residues long. V was clipped by 7 bases and J by 4 bases; unmatched bases: 8. CDR3 DNA sequence: TGTGCCAGCAAAAGGACAGGGAGTCGCACTGAAGCTTTCTTT. Translating it yields CASKRTGSRTEAFF.

The chain employs TRBV7-8 and TRBJ1-1, with D tentatively TRBD1 (5 bases). The V end lost 5 bases, the J end lost 1 base, and 14 bases lay between the germline ends. Germline V lookup: CDR1 SGHVS, CDR2 FQNEAQ. The CDR3 contains 15 residues. The CDR3 region is CASSPRGRPNTEAFF. The CDR3 DNA follows: TGTGCCAGCAGCCCTAGGGGACGGCCGAACACTGAAGCTTTCTTT. Filled out from reference TRBV7-8 and TRBJ1-1, the complete variable domain reads GAGVSQSPRYKVAKRGQDVALRCDPISGHVSLFWYQQALGQGPEFLTYFQNEAQLDKSGLPSDRFFAERPEGSVSTLKIQRTQQEDSAVYLCASSPRGRPNTEAFFGQGTRLTVV.

CDR3 DNA: TGTGCCAGCAGTGTGCGGGGGGGCCAATACGAGCAGTTCTTC. As protein: CASSVRGGQYEQFF. The rearrangement joins TRBV2 to TRBJ2-1; 9 positions agree with TRBD2. The trim removed 4 bases at V and 10 bases at J, leaving 8 bases unmatched. This CDR3 comprises 14 residues. The germline CDR1 and CDR2 sequences are SNHLY and FYNNEI.

J is TRBJ2-5 and V is TRBV20-1; D uncertain. The CDR3 covers 16 residues. Germline lookup yields CDR1 DFQATT and CDR2 SNEGSKA (reference sequence). Trimming took off 6 bases at V and 5 bases at J, with 25 bases between the two ends. DNA for the CDR3: TGCAGTGCCAAACCGCTAGAGGACGGTTACGGGGAGACCCAGTACTTC. Translated, it gives CSAKPLEDGYGETQYF.

This clonotype was seen only a few times. CDR3 residues: CASSQEEGGNQPQHF. CDR3 DNA: TGCGCCAGCAGCCAAGAGGAAGGAGGTAACCAGCCCCAGCATTTT. The chain employs TRBV4-3 and TRBJ1-5; no firm D call. CDR3 length: 15 amino acids. Germline CDR1 reads LGHNA; CDR2 reads YSLEER. Trimming removed 0 bases at V and 7 bases at J, with 13 bases between.

The gene calls are TRBV2 and TRBJ1-5; possibly TRBD1 for D (5 bases). Per germline, CDR1 SNHLY and CDR2 FYNNEI. The CDR3 consists of 15 residues. V was shortened by 1 base and J by 4 bases, with 11 bases between the two germline ends. For the CDR3, the DNA is TGTGCCAGCAGTGAAGAATGGTCAGGGAATCAGCCCCAGCATTTT. This sequence encodes CASSEEWSGNQPQHF. Variable domain in full (rest from reference TRBV2 and TRBJ1-5): EPEVTQTPSHQVTQMGQEVILRCVPISNHLYFYWYRQILGQKVEFLVSFYNNEISEKSEIFDDQFSVERPDGSNFTLKIRSTKLEDSAMYFCASSEEWSGNQPQHFGDGTRLSIL.

The genes are TRBV6-1 and TRBJ2-5; 7 positions match TRBD1. CDR3 length: 13 amino acids. V was pared by 8 bases and J by 2 bases, with 5 bases of the junction left unmatched. Germline V gives CDR1 MNHNS, CDR2 SASEGT. The CDR3 is CASQKTGQETQYF. The CDR3 DNA is TGTGCCAGCCAGAAGACAGGGCAAGAGACCCAGTACTTC.

This clonotype was recorded a few times. The chain carries TRBV11-3 and TRBJ2-1; D may be TRBD2 (6 bases). Trimming pared 3 bases from V and 6 bases from J, leaving 12 bases between. CDR3 length: 14 amino acids. The germline CDR1 and CDR2 sequences are SGHNT and YENEEA. The CDR3 loop is CASSFGGMRNEQFF. The CDR3 DNA is TGTGCCAGCAGCTTCGGCGGGATGCGCAATGAGCAGTTCTTC.

The chain recombines TRBV28 with TRBJ1-1; no clear D. V was shortened by 7 bases and J by 0 bases, with 12 bases between the two germline ends. Looked up from germline, CDR1 is MDHEN and CDR2 is SYDVKM. This CDR3 has 14 amino acids. The CDR3 is CASTSLGMNTEAFF. CDR3 sequence (DNA): TGTGCCAGCACTTCTCTTGGGATGAACACTGAAGCTTTCTTT.

The J gene is TRBJ2-3, the V gene TRBV7-3; no definite D call. The germline V and J ends were trimmed by 1 base and 0 bases, with 11 bases remaining between them. The CDR3 is made up of 16 amino acids. Germline-derived CDR1 and CDR2 are SGHTA and FQGTGA. The CDR3 reads CASSLRATASTDTQYF. The CDR3 bases are TGTGCCAGCAGCTTAAGGGCTACCGCTAGCACAGATACGCAGTATTTT.

The chain couples TRBV19 to TRBJ1-6; TRBD1 matches 8 bases. The CDR3 has 15 amino acids. The germline gives CDR1 LNHDA, CDR2 SQIVND (reference sequence). Unmatched junction bases numbered 5, after V lost 1 base and J lost 9 bases. The CDR3 loop is CASSIAGTGRSPLHF. In DNA form, the CDR3 reads TGTGCCAGTAGTATAGCGGGGACAGGACGTTCACCCCTCCACTTT.

This clonotype was observed a few times. The rearrangement uses TRBV6-5 and TRBJ2-7; TRBD1 matches 7 bases. The CDR3 is 11 amino acids. After removal of 6 bases from V and 6 bases from J, the junction contained 2 bases not matched to a gene. The germline V gene has CDR1 MNHEY and CDR2 SVGAGI. CDR3 DNA sequence: TGTGCCAGCAGCTACAGGGGCGAGCAGTACTTC. It is translated as CASSYRGEQYF.

J is TRBJ2-7 and V is TRBV5-5; D is possibly TRBD1 (7 bases). Germline CDR1 SGHKS, CDR2 YYEKEE (reference sequence). V lost 4 bases and J lost 2, with 19 bases in between. This CDR3 has 16 residues. The CDR3 nucleotides read TGTGCCAGCAGCGCCCCCCCTTCAGGGGGGCCCTACGAGCAGTACTTC. Protein: CASSAPPSGGPYEQYF.

J is TRBJ1-1 and V is TRBV6-5, with a weak D call TRBD1 (5 bases). V lost 2 bases and J lost 1, with 8 bases in between. The germline V gene encodes CDR1 MNHEY and CDR2 SVGAGI. The CDR3 loop spans 14 amino acids. The CDR3 protein is CASSYRGQNTEAFF. Written as DNA, the CDR3 is TGTGCCAGCAGTTACAGGGGTCAGAACACTGAAGCTTTCTTT.

V is TRBV6-1 and J is TRBJ2-1; D ambiguous. The CDR3 length is 18 residues. The germline V and J ends were trimmed by 0 bases and 0 bases, with 15 bases remaining between them. The V gene's germline CDR1 is MNHNS and CDR2 SASEGT. CDR3 sequence (DNA): TGTGCCAGCAGTGAAGCAGGAAACTCCTGGAGCTCCTACAATGAGCAGTTCTTC. Its translation is CASSEAGNSWSSYNEQFF.

This sequence joins TRBV27 and TRBJ2-3; D uncertain. This CDR3 comprises 13 residues. Germline CDR1 reads MNHEY; CDR2 reads SMNVEV (reference sequence). V was trimmed by 2 bases and J by 1 base, leaving 4 bases between them. CDR3 amino acids: CASSLRGTDTQYF. As DNA, the CDR3 is TGTGCCAGCAGTTTACGGGGCACAGATACGCAGTATTTT.

In this sample, this clonotype turned up once. CDR3: CASSQEEGREQYF. Here the CDR3 DNA reads TGCGCCAGCAGCCAAGAAGAGGGGCGTGAGCAGTACTTC. The chain has TRBV4-3 and TRBJ2-7; the D call may be TRBD1 or TRBD2 (5 bases each). The germline CDR1 and CDR2 sequences are LGHNA and YSLEER. V lost 0 bases and J 7 bases, leaving 10 bases between the germline ends. The CDR3 covers 13 residues.

The CDR3 DNA sequence: TGTGCCAGCAGCCCAAGAAACCTAGCGACTAGCGGGGAACGAGATACGCAGTATTTT. It yields the protein CASSPRNLATSGERDTQYF. This chain links TRBV7-3 with TRBJ2-3; 11 nucleotides match TRBD2. From germline, CDR1 is SGHTA and CDR2 FQGTGA. The CDR3 consists of 19 residues. J was trimmed by 5 bases and V by 5 bases; bases with no gene match: 18.

A few counts support this clonotype. This chain connects TRBV6-1 to TRBJ1-5; 9 bases are a match to TRBD1. This CDR3 comprises 16 residues. Germline CDR1 reads MNHNS; CDR2 reads SASEGT. The ends lost 7 bases at V and 4 bases at J; junction bases unmatched: 11. CDR3 loop: CASILMGQGLNQPQHF. The CDR3 coding sequence is TGTGCCAGCATCCTAATGGGACAGGGTCTTAATCAGCCCCAGCATTTT.

Here the CDR3 DNA reads TGCAGTGCAAGCCCTACCGGAACTTCCTCCTACGAGCAGTACTTC. It yields the protein CSASPTGTSSYEQYF. V usage is TRBV20-1 and J usage is TRBJ2-7; the D is unclear. The CDR3 has 15 amino acids. CDR1 and CDR2 from the germline V gene are DFQATT and SNEGSKA (reference sequence). With 6 bases removed from V and 0 bases from J, the gap between germline ends came to 18 bases.

This clonotype was found once. V usage is TRBV7-2 and J usage is TRBJ2-7, with 8 bases identical to TRBD1. Germline loops: CDR1 SGHTA, CDR2 FQGNSA. After removal of 5 bases from V and 3 bases from J, the junction contained 6 bases not matched to a gene. The CDR3 runs to 14 residues. CDR3: CASSPAGQGYEQYF. CDR3 DNA: TGTGCCAGCAGCCCGGCTGGACAGGGCTACGAGCAGTACTTC.

The chain couples TRBV15 to TRBJ1-1; no clear D. Looked up from germline, CDR1 is LNHNV and CDR2 is YYDKDF (reference sequence). V was clipped by 1 base and J by 4 bases, with 7 bases between them. This CDR3 spans 13 amino acids. In DNA form, the CDR3 reads TGTGCCACCAGCAGAGTATACCGCACTGAAGCTTTCTTT. This codes for CATSRVYRTEAFF.

The chain joins TRBV20-1 to TRBJ2-1, with TRBD2 matching over 13 bases. With 0 bases clipped from V and 6 bases from J, the junction kept 5 bases outside the gene matches. The CDR3 spans 16 residues. The germline V gene has CDR1 DFQATT and CDR2 SNEGSKA (reference sequence). The CDR3 sequence: CSARDQTSGGTNEQFF. In DNA form, the CDR3 reads TGCAGTGCTAGAGATCAGACTAGCGGGGGGACCAATGAGCAGTTCTTC.

This sequence joins TRBV7-9 and TRBJ2-2; D perhaps matches TRBD1 (5 bases). CDR1 and CDR2 from the germline V gene are SEHNR and FQNEAQ (reference sequence). The CDR3 contains 16 residues. The V end was cut by 0 bases, the J end by 4 bases, with 12 bases between. The CDR3 loop reads CASSLAWGLLTGELFF. CDR3 nucleotides: TGTGCCAGCAGCTTAGCGTGGGGCTTACTCACCGGGGAGCTGTTTTTT.

This clonotype has a handful of counts. The rearrangement uses TRBV7-2 and TRBJ2-5, with D unresolved. The germline CDR1 and CDR2 sequences are SGHTA and FQGNSA. The CDR3 consists of 13 residues. V lost 2 bases to trimming and J lost 2 bases, with 6 bases between them. In DNA, the CDR3 is TGTGCCAGCAGCTTACGTCTACAAGAGACCCAGTACTTC. It specifies CASSLRLQETQYF.

This sequence joins TRBV20-1 and TRBJ1-6; 8 bases are a match to TRBD1. Trimming at V came to 0 bases and at J to 1 base, leaving 5 bases not matched to a gene. Germline loops: CDR1 DFQATT, CDR2 SNEGSKA (reference sequence). The CDR3 is 17 residues long. The CDR3 DNA is TGCAGTGCTAGAGATGGGCAGGGGGCATCCTATAATTCACCCCTCCACTTT. Translating it yields CSARDGQGASYNSPLHF.